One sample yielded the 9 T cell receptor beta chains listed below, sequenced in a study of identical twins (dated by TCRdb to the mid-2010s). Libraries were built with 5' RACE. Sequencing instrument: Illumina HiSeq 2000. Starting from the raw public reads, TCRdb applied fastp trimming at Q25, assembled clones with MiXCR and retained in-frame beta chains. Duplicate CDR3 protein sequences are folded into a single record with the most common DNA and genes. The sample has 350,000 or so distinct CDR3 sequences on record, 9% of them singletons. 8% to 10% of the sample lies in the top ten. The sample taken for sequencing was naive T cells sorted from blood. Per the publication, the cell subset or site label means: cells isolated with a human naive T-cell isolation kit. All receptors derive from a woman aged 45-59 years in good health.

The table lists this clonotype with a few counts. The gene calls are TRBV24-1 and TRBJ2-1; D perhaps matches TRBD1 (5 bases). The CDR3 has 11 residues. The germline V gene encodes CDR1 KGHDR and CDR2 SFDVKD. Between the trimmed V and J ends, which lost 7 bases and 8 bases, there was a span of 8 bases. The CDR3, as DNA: TGTGCCACCAGCACACAGGATGAGCAGTTCTTC. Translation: CATSTQDEQFF.

CDR3 amino acids: CASSEHTTTGELFF. In nucleotides, the CDR3 is TGTGCCAGCAGTGAACATACGACGACCGGGGAGCTGTTTTTT. The chain employs TRBV2 and TRBJ2-2, with D hard to call. CDR3 length: 14 amino acids. V lost 2 bases, J lost 5 bases, and 9 bases lay in between. In germline, CDR1 is SNHLY, CDR2 FYNNEI.

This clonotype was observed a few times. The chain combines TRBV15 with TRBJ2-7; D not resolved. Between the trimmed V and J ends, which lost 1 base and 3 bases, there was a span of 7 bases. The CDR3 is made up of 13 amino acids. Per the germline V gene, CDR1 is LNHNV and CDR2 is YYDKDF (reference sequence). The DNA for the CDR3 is TGTGCCACCAGCAGAGGCAGGAACTACGAGCAGTACGTC. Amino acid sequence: CATSRGRNYEQYV.

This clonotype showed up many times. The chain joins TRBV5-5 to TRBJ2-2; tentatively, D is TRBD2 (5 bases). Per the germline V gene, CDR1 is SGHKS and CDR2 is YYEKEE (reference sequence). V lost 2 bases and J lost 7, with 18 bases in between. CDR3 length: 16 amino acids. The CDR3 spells CASSLSGFGGGGELFF. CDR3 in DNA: TGTGCCAGCAGCTTATCGGGATTCGGCGGAGGCGGGGAGCTGTTTTTT.

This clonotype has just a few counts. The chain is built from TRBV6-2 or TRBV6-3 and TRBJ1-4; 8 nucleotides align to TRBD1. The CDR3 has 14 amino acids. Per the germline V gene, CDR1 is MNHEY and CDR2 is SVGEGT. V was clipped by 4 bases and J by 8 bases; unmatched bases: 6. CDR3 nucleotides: TGTGCCAGCAGTTGGACAGGGAATTGGGAAAAACTGTTTTTT. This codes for CASSWTGNWEKLFF.

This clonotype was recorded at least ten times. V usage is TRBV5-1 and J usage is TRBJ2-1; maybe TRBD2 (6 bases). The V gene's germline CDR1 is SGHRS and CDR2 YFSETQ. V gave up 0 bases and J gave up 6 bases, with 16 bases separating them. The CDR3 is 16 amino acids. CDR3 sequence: CASSLDEAGPGNEQFF. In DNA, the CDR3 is TGCGCCAGCAGCTTGGATGAAGCGGGCCCCGGCAATGAGCAGTTCTTC.

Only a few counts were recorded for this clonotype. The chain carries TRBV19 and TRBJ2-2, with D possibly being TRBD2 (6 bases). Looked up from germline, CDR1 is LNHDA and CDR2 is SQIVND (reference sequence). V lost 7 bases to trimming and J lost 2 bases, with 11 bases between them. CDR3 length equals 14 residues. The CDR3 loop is CASTGESNTGELFF. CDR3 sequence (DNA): TGTGCCAGTACGGGGGAAAGTAACACCGGGGAGCTGTTTTTT.

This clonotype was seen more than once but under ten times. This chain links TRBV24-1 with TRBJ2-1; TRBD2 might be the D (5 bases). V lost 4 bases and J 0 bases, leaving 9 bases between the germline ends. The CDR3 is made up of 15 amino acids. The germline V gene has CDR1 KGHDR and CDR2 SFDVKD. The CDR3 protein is CATSDETSSYNEQFF. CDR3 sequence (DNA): TGTGCCACCAGTGACGAAACTAGCTCCTACAATGAGCAGTTCTTC.

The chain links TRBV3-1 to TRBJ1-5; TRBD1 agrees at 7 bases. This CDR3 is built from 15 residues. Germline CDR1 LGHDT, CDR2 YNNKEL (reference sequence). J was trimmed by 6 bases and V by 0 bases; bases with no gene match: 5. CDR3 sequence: CASSQDLTGPQPQHF. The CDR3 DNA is TGTGCCAGCAGCCAAGATCTGACAGGGCCTCAGCCCCAGCATTTT.